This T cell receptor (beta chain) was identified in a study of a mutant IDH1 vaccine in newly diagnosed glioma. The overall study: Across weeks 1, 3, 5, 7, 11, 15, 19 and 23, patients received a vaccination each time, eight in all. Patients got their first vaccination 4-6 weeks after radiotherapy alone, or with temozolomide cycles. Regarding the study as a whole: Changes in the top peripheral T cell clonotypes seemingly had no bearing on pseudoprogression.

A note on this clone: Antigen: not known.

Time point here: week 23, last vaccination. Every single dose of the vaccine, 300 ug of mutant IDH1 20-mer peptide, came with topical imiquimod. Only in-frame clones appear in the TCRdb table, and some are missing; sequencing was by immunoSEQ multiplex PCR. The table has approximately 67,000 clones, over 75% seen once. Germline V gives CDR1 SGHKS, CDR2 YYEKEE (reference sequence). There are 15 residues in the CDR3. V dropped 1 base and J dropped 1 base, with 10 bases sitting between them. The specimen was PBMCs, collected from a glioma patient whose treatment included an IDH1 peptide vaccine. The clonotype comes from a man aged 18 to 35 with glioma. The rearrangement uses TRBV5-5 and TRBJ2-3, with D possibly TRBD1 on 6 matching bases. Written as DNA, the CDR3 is TGTGCCAGCAGCTTGAAGGGGGTAGGCACAGATACGCAGTATTTT. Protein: CASSLKGVGTDTQYF.